This entry features one T cell receptor beta chain sequence. CDR1 and CDR2 from the germline V gene are MGHRA and YSYEKL. V trimming: 0 bases; J trimming: 5 bases; junction bases outside the gene matches: 7. The CDR3 spans 17 residues. This sample is part of a study of blood T cell repertoires in COVID-19. Method: immunoSEQ multiplex PCR; TCRdb's copy keeps in-frame clones and lacks some. The table has 200,000 to 250,000 clones, 80% to 85% seen once. Cohorts were assigned according to the clinical history that participants reported. The chain recombines TRBV4-1 with TRBJ2-1; TRBD1 matches 10 bases. Material: PBMCs or T cells enriched from blood (not recorded which). The clonotype was recovered from a woman aged 50 to 65 with acute COVID-19. DNA for the CDR3: TGCGCCAGCAGCCAAGATGGTGGTGGGACAGGGGACAATGAGCAGTTCTTC. This gives the protein CASSQDGGGTGDNEQFF.